The T cell receptor beta chain described here comes from a study of a mutant IDH1 vaccine in newly diagnosed glioma. Study-wide background: Scheduled for weeks 1, 3, 5, 7, 11, 15, 19 and 23, eight vaccinations were given to patients.

Comments on this clone: The antigen remains unidentified.

Data came from immunoSEQ multiplex PCR; TCRdb stores just in-frame clones and leaves some out. The data contain roughly 74,000 clones, 75% to 85% of them singletons. The V end lost 2 bases, the J end lost 8 bases, and 13 bases lay between the germline ends. The germline V gene encodes CDR1 LNHNV and CDR2 YYDKDF (reference sequence). This CDR3 comprises 14 residues. Indicated time point: week 23, last vaccination. In the vaccine, a single dose held 300 ug of the mutant IDH1 20-mer peptide, along with topical imiquimod. The receptor was isolated from a man aged 25 to 40 with glioma. Some clones in this sample may be carry-over from other donors' samples. The specimen was PBMCs, collected from a glioma patient whose treatment included an IDH1 peptide vaccine. V is TRBV15 and J is TRBJ2-1; D could derive from TRBD1 or TRBD2 (5 bases each). The CDR3 spells CATSRLGTGDEQFF. DNA for the CDR3: TGTGCCACCAGCAGACTTGGGACCGGCGATGAGCAGTTCTTC.